Presented here are 23 T cell receptor beta chains from one specimen sequenced in a study of blood T cell repertoires in COVID-19. Method: immunoSEQ multiplex PCR; TCRdb's copy keeps in-frame clones and lacks some. The table records about 170,000 clones, approximately 80% of them present only once. Sequencing input: PBMCs or T cells enriched from blood (not recorded which). The origin of the receptors is a man in his forties or fifties who had recovered from COVID-19.

In this sample, this clone turned up once. V and J are TRBV6-1 and TRBJ1-5; a possible D gene is TRBD1 (5 bases). Trimming removed 2 bases at V and 0 bases at J, with 8 bases between. The CDR3 is made up of 15 amino acids. Germline CDR1 is MNHNS and CDR2 is SASEGT. The CDR3 region has the DNA TGTGCCAGCAGTGAAATGACAGATAGCAATCAGCCCCAGCATTTT. As protein: CASSEMTDSNQPQHF.

This chain joins TRBV5-1 and TRBJ2-7; TRBD2 might be the D (6 bases). CDR1 is SGHRS and CDR2 is YFSETQ in the germline V gene. Trimming cost V 3 bases and J 4 bases, with 14 bases left between them. CDR3 length: 14 amino acids. CDR3: CASSSTGTVYEQYF. The CDR3 DNA is TGCGCCAGCAGCTCAACCGGGACTGTGTACGAGCAGTACTTC.

This chain uses TRBV5-4 with TRBJ1-1, with D uncertain. Germline-derived CDR1 and CDR2 are SGHNT and YYREEE (reference sequence). The CDR3 is 15 amino acids. Trimming cost V 0 bases and J 0 bases, with 9 bases left between them. Here the CDR3 DNA reads TGTGCCAGCAGCTTGGGAGATGTGATGAACACTGAAGCTTTCTTT. This codes for CASSLGDVMNTEAFF.

V is TRBV6-5 and J is TRBJ1-1; D may be TRBD1 (6 bases). Germline CDR1 is MNHEY and CDR2 is SVGAGI. The V and J ends lost 0 bases and 1 base respectively, with 12 bases between them. The length of the CDR3 is 16 residues. The CDR3 is CASSYSGGAGNTEAFF. CDR3 in DNA: TGTGCCAGCAGTTACTCGGGGGGGGCAGGGAACACTGAAGCTTTCTTT.

V gene TRBV4-1 combines with J gene TRBJ1-1; 9 bases agree with TRBD1. The V gene end was trimmed by 3 bases and the J gene end by 6 bases; junction bases not matched to a gene: 5. Germline CDR1 is MGHRA and CDR2 is YSYEKL. This CDR3 has 14 residues. The CDR3 loop is CASSQTGGPAEAFF. CDR3 in DNA: TGCGCCAGCAGCCAGACAGGGGGACCCGCTGAAGCTTTCTTT.

The rearrangement links TRBV7-9 to TRBJ1-1; D remains ambiguous. The V end was cut by 5 bases, the J end by 4 bases, with 20 bases between. This CDR3 contains 16 residues. Germline V gene lookup returns CDR1 SEHNR and CDR2 FQNEAQ (reference sequence). The CDR3 region is CASSPSGGQRSTEAFF. The CDR3 DNA reads as TGTGCCAGCAGCCCATCGGGAGGTCAGCGGAGCACTGAAGCTTTCTTT.

The V call is TRBV7-3, the J call TRBJ1-2, with 10 bases aligning to TRBD1. Germline loops: CDR1 SGHTA, CDR2 FQGTGA. Losses at the gene ends were 5 bases for V and 4 bases for J; bases not matched to a gene: 7. This CDR3 is built from 15 residues. CDR3 sequence (DNA): TGTGCCAGCAGCCCCGACAGGGGGCAGGGCTATGGCTACACCTTC. The encoded protein is CASSPDRGQGYGYTF.

This chain connects TRBV29-1 to TRBJ2-2; 7 bases are a match to TRBD2. Germline assignment: CDR1 SQVTM and CDR2 ANQGSEA. CDR3 length equals 13 residues. V was clipped by 5 bases and J by 6 bases; unmatched bases: 6. The CDR3 coding sequence is TGCAGCGTTATTGGGACTAATCCCGGGGAGCTGTTTTTT. Amino acid sequence: CSVIGTNPGELFF.

V usage is TRBV19 and J usage is TRBJ2-6; 7 bases match TRBD1. Per germline, CDR1 LNHDA and CDR2 SQIVND (reference sequence). CDR3 length: 18 amino acids. After removal of 4 bases from V and 4 bases from J, the junction contained 13 bases not matched to a gene. CDR3 protein: CASSTHRGQVLGANVLTF. DNA for the CDR3: TGTGCCAGTAGTACGCACCGAGGACAGGTTCTGGGGGCCAACGTCCTGACTTTC.

The rearrangement joins TRBV7-2 to TRBJ1-5; 10 nucleotides align to TRBD1. Germline CDR1 is SGHTA and CDR2 is FQGNSA. The CDR3 consists of 16 residues. V shed 1 base, J shed 7 bases, and the junction held 7 bases outside the gene matches. The CDR3 here is CASSLGGTGVGQPQHF. In DNA, the CDR3 is TGTGCCAGCAGCTTAGGGGGGACAGGGGTAGGACAGCCCCAGCATTTT.

This sequence joins TRBV28 and TRBJ1-2, with 11 bases that match TRBD1. The CDR3 totals 16 residues. Losses at the gene ends were 7 bases for V and 4 bases for J; bases not matched to a gene: 11. From germline, CDR1 is MDHEN and CDR2 SYDVKM. The CDR3 region has the DNA TGTGCCAGCATTCTCGAAAGGACAGGGGGCAGCTATGGCTACACCTTC. Residues: CASILERTGGSYGYTF.

The rearrangement uses TRBV7-9 and TRBJ2-5; D unresolved. Trimming cost V 3 bases and J 5 bases, with 7 bases left between them. The CDR3 extends over 12 amino acids. Germline V gene lookup returns CDR1 SEHNR and CDR2 FQNEAQ (reference sequence). DNA for the CDR3: TGTGCCAGCAGCTTCACCGGGGAGACCCAGTACTTC. This sequence encodes CASSFTGETQYF.

V is TRBV18 and J is TRBJ2-1; 9 bases line up with TRBD1. The V segment lost 8 bases and the J segment 8 bases; nucleotides outside the gene matches: 31. From germline, CDR1 is KGHSH and CDR2 LQKENI. The CDR3 sequence is 21 residues long. The CDR3 loop reads CASTKRNKDAETGTGYYEQFF. Written as DNA, the CDR3 is TGTGCCAGCACAAAACGAAACAAAGACGCCGAAACCGGGACAGGGTATTATGAGCAGTTCTTC.

V gene TRBV5-5 combines with J gene TRBJ1-4, with 12 bases matching TRBD1. V was pared by 3 bases and J by 3 bases, with 0 bases of the junction left unmatched. The CDR3 length is 15 residues. CDR1 and CDR2 (germline): SGHKS, YYEKEE (reference sequence). The CDR3 sequence is CASSWDRGPNEKLFF. The CDR3, as DNA: TGTGCCAGCAGCTGGGACAGGGGGCCTAATGAAAAACTGTTTTTT. Complete variable domain (other parts from reference TRBV5-5 and TRBJ1-4): DAGVTQSPTHLIKTRGQQVTLRCSPISGHKSVSWYQQVLGQGPQFIFQYYEKEERGRGNFPDRFSARQFPNYSSELNVNALLLGDSALYLCASSWDRGPNEKLFFGSGTQLSVL.

V gene TRBV7-8 combines with J gene TRBJ1-1; tentatively, D is TRBD1 (6 bases). The CDR3 contains 14 residues. CDR1 is SGHVS and CDR2 is FQNEAQ in the germline V gene. V shed 7 bases and J shed 0 bases, with 12 bases lying between them. CDR3: CASTGQIMNTEAFF. CDR3 DNA sequence: TGTGCCAGCACCGGACAGATCATGAACACTGAAGCTTTCTTT.

The gene calls are TRBV7-2 and TRBJ2-1; 11 bases fit TRBD2. After removal of 0 bases from V and 4 bases from J, the junction contained 2 bases not matched to a gene. The germline CDR1 and CDR2 sequences are SGHTA and FQGNSA. The CDR3 sequence is 16 residues long. The CDR3 region is CASSLAASGGYNEQFF. Here the CDR3 DNA reads TGTGCCAGCAGCTTAGCGGCTAGCGGGGGGTACAATGAGCAGTTCTTC. The complete variable domain, with remaining parts taken from reference TRBV7-2 and TRBJ2-1, reads GAGVSQSPSNKVTEKGKDVELRCDPISGHTALYWYRQSLGQGLEFLIYFQGNSAPDKSGLPSDRFSAERTGGSVSTLTIQRTQQEDSAVYLCASSLAASGGYNEQFFGPGTRLTVL.

The rearrangement links TRBV6-5 to TRBJ1-2; 10 nucleotides match TRBD1. The V gene end was trimmed by 7 bases and the J gene end by 9 bases; junction bases not matched to a gene: 8. Germline V lookup: CDR1 MNHEY, CDR2 SVGAGI. The length of the CDR3 is 13 residues. The CDR3 DNA reads TGTGCCAGCACTAAGACAGGGGGCGCGCGCTACACCTTC. Its protein is CASTKTGGARYTF.

V is TRBV6-5 and J is TRBJ1-1; no definite D call. The germline V and J ends were trimmed by 4 bases and 3 bases, with 12 bases remaining between them. This CDR3 has 14 residues. CDR1 and CDR2 (germline): MNHEY, SVGAGI. As DNA, the CDR3 is TGTGCCAGCAGTTCCCCGCGGAAAGACACTGAAGCTTTCTTT. Translated, it gives CASSSPRKDTEAFF.

The DNA for the CDR3 is TGTGCCAGCAGCCCGACTAGCGGGGGCGCAGATACGCAGTATTTT. Translated, it gives CASSPTSGGADTQYF. The chain links TRBV3-1 (or the pseudogene TRBV3-2) to TRBJ2-3; 12 positions match TRBD2. The CDR3 is made up of 15 amino acids. Germline CDR1 LGHDT, CDR2 YNNKEL (reference sequence). Trimming at V came to 4 bases and at J to 4 bases, leaving 3 bases not matched to a gene.

For this clone: The sample carries other DNA sequences with the same CDR3. The chain recombines TRBV5-1 with TRBJ2-2; possible D gene TRBD2, 6 bases. Deletions cut 3 bases from V and 2 bases from J, with 11 bases between. The length of the CDR3 is 15 residues. Looked up from germline, CDR1 is SGHRS and CDR2 is YFSETQ. The CDR3 protein is CASSWGTGNTGELFF. CDR3 sequence (DNA): TGCGCCAGCAGCTGGGGGACTGGAAACACCGGGGAGCTGTTTTTT.

V gene TRBV6-5 combines with J gene TRBJ1-2; D possibly corresponds to TRBD1 (6 bases). V was trimmed by 2 bases and J by 8 bases, leaving 18 bases between them. The CDR3 loop spans 15 amino acids. The germline CDR1 and CDR2 sequences are MNHEY and SVGAGI. CDR3 nucleotides: TGTGCCAGCAGTTACCGTCACAGGGCCCTGGGGGGCTACACCTTC. Amino acids: CASSYRHRALGGYTF.

The chain couples TRBV10-1 to TRBJ1-1; TRBD1 matches 9 bases. Looked up from germline, CDR1 is WNHNN and CDR2 is SYGVQD (reference sequence). Unmatched junction bases numbered 6, after V lost 6 bases and J lost 1 base. The CDR3 contains 15 residues. The CDR3 nucleotides read TGCGCCAGCAGCCGGGACAGGGTCTCGAACACTGAAGCTTTCTTT. It translates to CASSRDRVSNTEAFF.

This clone was observed once. The chain recombines TRBV10-3 with TRBJ1-1; D may be TRBD1 (6 bases). This CDR3 has 13 residues. Trimming pared 6 bases from V and 14 bases from J, leaving 22 bases between. Germline lookup yields CDR1 ENHRY and CDR2 SYGVKD. The CDR3 sequence is CAISPNPGDPGFF. The CDR3, as DNA: TGTGCCATCAGCCCAAACCCAGGGGACCCTGGCTTCTTT.